A single sample gave rise to the 25 T cell receptor beta chains below, sequenced in a study of OX40 agonist ivuxolimab in advanced cancers. The method was immunoSEQ multiplex PCR; TCRdb's version includes in-frame clones alone and lacks a portion of them. The sample yields around 44,000 clones, approximately 80% seen once. This specimen consisted of CD4+ or CD8+ T cells sorted from blood, obtained in a trial of the OX40 agonist ivuxolimab. These receptor sequences come from an adult with an advanced solid tumor such as melanoma, head and neck, liver or kidney cancer.

The chain couples TRBV11-2 to TRBJ1-2; a weak D match, TRBD1 (6 bases). The CDR3 contains 12 residues. Germline V gene lookup returns CDR1 SGHAT and CDR2 FQNNGV. The germline V and J ends were trimmed by 4 bases and 5 bases, with 8 bases remaining between them. Here the CDR3 DNA reads TGTGCCAGCAGCTCACAGGGATATGGCTACACCTTC. Translated: CASSSQGYGYTF.

The chain couples TRBV6-5 to TRBJ1-2; D not certain. The CDR3 runs 15 residues. Germline lookup yields CDR1 MNHEY and CDR2 SVGAGI. Trimming took 4 bases from V and 2 from J, leaving 14 bases between them. CDR3 bases: TGTGCCAGCAGTTGGTCGAGGCACAGCAACTATGGCTACACCTTC. Amino acid sequence: CASSWSRHSNYGYTF.

The genes are TRBV5-4 and TRBJ2-3; the D is unclear. V lost 7 bases, J lost 2 bases, and 14 bases lay in between. Germline CDR1 and CDR2: SGHNT and YYREEE (reference sequence). CDR3 length equals 14 residues. The CDR3 loop is CASAPDPNTDTQYF. In nucleotides, the CDR3 is TGTGCCAGCGCCCCCGACCCGAACACAGATACGCAGTATTTT.

The genes are TRBV6-1 and TRBJ1-3; D call uncertain. The CDR3 has 12 amino acids. The germline gives CDR1 MNHNS, CDR2 SASEGT. V was trimmed by 2 bases and J by 12 bases, leaving 11 bases between them. CDR3 protein: CASSETATGIYF. The CDR3 DNA reads as TGTGCCAGCAGTGAAACGGCAACCGGCATATATTTT.

This chain joins TRBV11-3 and TRBJ2-1; 8 bases fit TRBD1. The germline gives CDR1 SGHNT, CDR2 YENEEA. The CDR3 runs to 17 residues. V was pared by 3 bases and J by 8 bases, with 15 bases of the junction left unmatched. CDR3 bases: TGTGCCAGCAGCTTGACTCTTGCCAGGGGGCATAAAGATGAGCAGTTCTTC. This translates into CASSLTLARGHKDEQFF.

The V call is TRBV27, the J call TRBJ1-2; 7 nucleotides align to TRBD1. From germline, CDR1 is MNHEY and CDR2 SMNVEV (reference sequence). J lost 3 bases, V lost 3 bases, and 13 bases had no gene match. The CDR3 has 17 amino acids. CDR3 sequence (DNA): TGTGCCAGCAGTTTTAGGGGGCCGGCATATTTGGACTATGGCTACACCTTC. Translation: CASSFRGPAYLDYGYTF.

The chain joins TRBV30 to TRBJ1-4; D uncertain. The length of the CDR3 is 15 residues. Trimming left V 4 bases short and J 0 bases short, with 12 bases between. Germline CDR1 is GTSNPN and CDR2 is SVGIG (reference sequence). In DNA form, the CDR3 reads TGTGCCTGGAATAGAGTTGGGGCAACTAATGAAAAACTGTTTTTT. The encoded protein is CAWNRVGATNEKLFF.

This clone was counted only a few times. The chain couples TRBV11-3 to TRBJ1-1, with TRBD1 as a possible D gene (6 bases). Germline CDR1 SGHNT, CDR2 YENEEA. This CDR3 spans 15 amino acids. V dropped 2 bases and J dropped 1 base, with 11 bases sitting between them. CDR3 DNA sequence: TGTGCCAGCAGCTTAAATACAGGGAGGAACACTGAAGCTTTCTTT. Translation: CASSLNTGRNTEAFF.

The V gene is TRBV5-4, the J gene TRBJ2-1, with unresolved D. The CDR3 sequence is 16 residues long. The germline CDR1 and CDR2 sequences are SGHNT and YYREEE (reference sequence). Trimming cost V 0 bases and J 0 bases, with 10 bases left between them. CDR3 DNA sequence: TGTGCCAGCAGCTTGGGTCTCCCAAGCTCCTACAATGAGCAGTTCTTC. Protein sequence: CASSLGLPSSYNEQFF. Combining the CDR3 with reference TRBV5-4 and TRBJ2-1 gives the whole variable domain ETGVTQSPTHLIKTRGQQVTLRCSSQSGHNTVSWYQQALGQGPQFIFQYYREEENGRGNFPPRFSGLQFPNYSSELNVNALELDDSALYLCASSLGLPSSYNEQFFGPGTRLTVL.

This chain joins TRBV4-2 and TRBJ2-2; 13 nucleotides line up with TRBD2. With V trimmed by 1 base and J by 4 bases, 9 bases remained unmatched. The CDR3 length is 19 residues. Germline V gene lookup returns CDR1 LGHNA and CDR2 YNFKEQ. This chain's CDR3 is CASSQGGLAGPFGTGELFF. The CDR3 bases are TGTGCCAGCAGCCAAGGGGGACTAGCGGGACCCTTTGGCACCGGGGAGCTGTTTTTT.

This clone was seen a single time. The rearrangement links TRBV19 to TRBJ1-2; maybe TRBD1 (5 bases). The CDR3 spans 15 residues. V was clipped by 6 bases and J by 4 bases, with 18 bases between them. CDR1 LNHDA and CDR2 SQIVND come from the germline V gene (reference sequence). CDR3 bases: TGTGCCAGTAGAATATCTGGTGGGACCCTCTATGGCTACACCTTC. It encodes CASRISGGTLYGYTF.

In this sample, this clone is medium-sized. The V call is TRBV2, the J call TRBJ1-2; the match to TRBD1 covers 10 bases. The CDR3 sequence is 12 residues long. Germline V lookup: CDR1 SNHLY, CDR2 FYNNEI. V lost 6 bases, J lost 5 bases, and 0 bases stayed unmatched. The CDR3 nucleotides are TGTGCCAGCAGGGACAGGGGGTATGGCTACACCTTC. Residues: CASRDRGYGYTF.

The CDR3 here is CASSWAGLKETQYF. As DNA, the CDR3 is TGTGCCAGCAGCTGGGCGGGACTTAAAGAGACCCAGTACTTC. The rearrangement joins TRBV11-2 to TRBJ2-5; a possible D gene is TRBD2 (6 bases). V lost 4 bases to trimming and J lost 3 bases, with 12 bases between them. The length of the CDR3 is 14 residues. The V gene's germline CDR1 is SGHAT and CDR2 FQNNGV.

The chain carries TRBV5-8 and TRBJ2-7; 8 positions match TRBD1. V gave up 1 base and J gave up 2 bases; unmatched junction bases: 5. This CDR3 spans 15 amino acids. Germline CDR1 SGHTS, CDR2 YDEGEE. The CDR3 DNA is TGTGCCAGCAGCTTGACGTCACAGGGGGCCTACGAGCAGTACTTC. Encoded protein: CASSLTSQGAYEQYF. Based on the CDR3 plus reference TRBV5-8 and TRBJ2-7, the full variable domain is EAGVTQSPTHLIKTRGQQATLRCSPISGHTSVYWYQQALGLGLQFLLWYDEGEERNRGNFPPRFSGRQFPNYSSELNVNALELEDSALYLCASSLTSQGAYEQYFGPGTRLTVT.

This chain links TRBV29-1 with TRBJ2-7; a possible D gene is TRBD1 (6 bases). The CDR3 has 13 residues. The germline V and J ends were trimmed by 6 bases and 2 bases, with 14 bases remaining between them. Per germline, CDR1 SQVTM and CDR2 ANQGSEA. CDR3 in amino acids: CSVGKGGTYEQYF. The CDR3 DNA is TGCAGCGTCGGGAAAGGGGGTACCTACGAGCAGTACTTC.

This clone was detected once. The chain is built from TRBV15 and TRBJ2-3; no definite D call. Germline assignment: CDR1 LNHNV and CDR2 YYDKDF (reference sequence). The CDR3 totals 13 residues. V dropped 3 bases and J dropped 2 bases, with 6 bases sitting between them. In DNA form, the CDR3 reads TGTGCCACCAGCAGGGAATTCACAGATACGCAGTATTTT. Its translation is CATSREFTDTQYF.

The chain is built from TRBV6-1 and TRBJ2-1; no clear D. Per the germline V gene, CDR1 is MNHNS and CDR2 is SASEGT. The ends were cut back, 6 bases at V and 10 bases at J, with 10 bases in the middle. This CDR3 is 11 amino acids long. The CDR3 sequence is CASRDVLEQFF. CDR3 bases: TGTGCCAGCAGGGACGTATTGGAGCAGTTCTTC.

CDR3 amino acids: CASSGHPNTEAFF. CDR3 DNA: TGTGCCAGCAGCGGACACCCGAACACTGAAGCTTTCTTT. This rearrangement joins TRBV2 to TRBJ1-1, with TRBD1 as a possible D gene (5 bases). Germline CDR1 SNHLY, CDR2 FYNNEI. The length of the CDR3 is 13 residues. V lost 6 bases and J lost 1, with 9 bases in between.

With respect to this clone: At one end, the junction sequence differs from germline, possibly due to a read error. This chain connects TRBV9 to TRBJ2-1, with D tentatively TRBD2 (5 bases). From germline, CDR1 is SGDLS and CDR2 YYNGEE. This CDR3 is 13 amino acids long. As DNA, the CDR3 is TGTGCCAGCAGCGTAGGGGGAGACAATGAGCAGCTCTTC. Amino acid sequence: CASSVGGDNEQLF.

This sequence joins TRBV6-5 and TRBJ2-3; either TRBD1 or TRBD2 may fit D (7 bases each). Between the trimmed V and J ends, which lost 5 bases and 2 bases, there was a span of 14 bases. Germline V gene data show CDR1 as MNHEY and CDR2 as SVGAGI. The CDR3 covers 15 residues. CDR3 DNA sequence: TGTGCCAGCAGTCGCAGGGGGGGTACCACAGATACGCAGTATTTT. As protein: CASSRRGGTTDTQYF.

In its sample, this clone was seen once. The chain employs TRBV10-3 and TRBJ2-3, with D perhaps given as TRBD1 or TRBD2 (5 bases each). The CDR3 is 16 amino acids. Germline V gene lookup returns CDR1 ENHRY and CDR2 SYGVKD. The V gene lost 1 base and the J gene lost 1 base, with 12 bases spanning the gap. In DNA form, the CDR3 reads TGTGCCATCAGTGAGTTGGGGGAGAGAGGCACAGATACGCAGTATTTT. Translation gives CAISELGERGTDTQYF.

Points on this clone: Other DNA sequences from this sample encode an identical CDR3 as well. This chain uses TRBV5-1 with TRBJ2-7; a possible D gene is TRBD2 (6 bases). The ends were cut back, 0 bases at V and 0 bases at J, with 10 bases in the middle. The length of the CDR3 is 15 residues. CDR1 SGHRS and CDR2 YFSETQ come from the germline V gene. The CDR3 loop is CASSLVPGVSYEQYF. The CDR3 DNA reads as TGCGCCAGCAGCTTGGTGCCGGGGGTCTCCTACGAGCAGTACTTC.

The sample holds a few counts of this clone. The J gene is TRBJ2-6, the V gene TRBV30; D is unclear. Germline V gene sequence: CDR1 GTSNPN, CDR2 SVGIG (reference sequence). The V and J ends lost 3 bases and 0 bases respectively, with 12 bases between them. The CDR3 is 16 amino acids. This CDR3 reads CAWSSGFRSGANVLTF. CDR3 DNA: TGTGCCTGGAGCTCCGGGTTCCGCTCTGGGGCCAACGTCCTGACTTTC.

The gene calls are TRBV2 and TRBJ1-2, with D possibly TRBD1 on 6 matching bases. Looked up from germline, CDR1 is SNHLY and CDR2 is FYNNEI. Trimming removed 6 bases at V and 8 bases at J, with 16 bases between. The CDR3 sequence is 13 residues long. CDR3 in DNA: TGTGCCAGCAGCCAGGGGACGGAAGGAGGCTACACCTTC. The encoded protein is CASSQGTEGGYTF. Full variable domain (rest looked up from reference TRBV2 and TRBJ1-2): EPEVTQTPSHQVTQMGQEVILRCVPISNHLYFYWYRQILGQKVEFLVSFYNNEISEKSEIFDDQFSVERPDGSNFTLKIRSTKLEDSAMYFCASSQGTEGGYTFGSGTRLTVV.

The rearrangement links TRBV6-6 to TRBJ2-7; either TRBD1 or TRBD2 may fit D (5 bases each). Germline V gene lookup returns CDR1 MNHNY and CDR2 SVGAGI (reference sequence). The CDR3 is made up of 13 amino acids. V was cut by 6 bases and J by 5 bases, with 14 bases left in between. The CDR3 DNA sequence: TGTGCCAGCAGCCAAGTGAGGGGCGACGAGCAGTACTTC. Protein: CASSQVRGDEQYF.